This TCR beta chain was sequenced during a study of T cell responses to AZD1222 COVID-19 vaccine. Of note for this clone: Its antigen is unknown.

V lost 2 bases and J lost 3; bases outside the gene matches: 9. Germline lookup yields CDR1 SGHDT and CDR2 YYEEEE. The CDR3 consists of 16 residues. Notes on the study in general: It was only a handful of AZD1222 recipients who were seropositive at baseline. Spike-specific TCRs gained breadth and depth after people received two AZD1222 doses. With dominance at 160-218 and 743-854, vaccine-associated CD4 TCRs spanned spike. Donors were largely white British and mainly female; clonal diversity was possibly underestimated.

Produced via immunoSEQ multiplex PCR; TCRdb's table is partial and in-frame only. The sample lists roughly 170,000 clones, 90% to 95% occurring once. The origin of this receptor is an adult in good health. Sample: peripheral blood, taken on day 0 of AZD1222 vaccination. This rearrangement joins TRBV5-6 to TRBJ2-7, with 9 bases lining up with TRBD2. The CDR3 DNA sequence: TGTGCCAGCAGCTTCCAGGGGGGGACTAGCCACTACGAGCAGTACTTC. It encodes CASSFQGGTSHYEQYF.